What follows are 28 T cell receptor beta chains derived from one specimen sequenced in a study of T cells after yellow fever vaccination. MiXCR, applied by TCRdb to the 5' RACE reads, yields one record per CDR3 protein. The sample has some 550,000 distinct CDR3 sequences, 19% seen once; the top ten hold 14%. The material sequenced was PBMCs, taken 15 days after the yellow fever booster vaccination. The receptors here all came from a young man who received the YFV17D yellow fever vaccine.

CDR3 sequence: CASSLAAAANEQFF. Written as DNA, the CDR3 is TGTGCCAGCAGCTTAGCGGCGGCTGCCAATGAGCAGTTCTTC. The chain joins TRBV7-2 to TRBJ2-1, with D uncertain. Trimming took off 0 bases at V and 6 bases at J, with 9 bases between the two ends. Germline V CDR1 and CDR2: SGHTA, FQGNSA. The CDR3 runs to 14 residues.

V gene TRBV7-2 combines with J gene TRBJ2-7; D may be TRBD2 (6 bases). The CDR3 totals 15 residues. Trimming removed 5 bases at V and 5 bases at J, with 19 bases between. Germline V gene data show CDR1 as SGHTA and CDR2 as FQGNSA. CDR3 coding DNA: TGTGCCAGCAGCCCCCGACTAGTTGTCGGCGACGAGCAGTACTTC. This sequence encodes CASSPRLVVGDEQYF.

There are a few counts of this clonotype. The chain joins TRBV15 to TRBJ2-7, with D perhaps TRBD2 (6 bases). In germline, CDR1 is LNHNV, CDR2 YYDKDF (reference sequence). V dropped 1 base and J dropped 4 bases, with 11 bases sitting between them. CDR3 length: 14 amino acids. The chain's CDR3 is CATSRAGERYEQYF. CDR3 nucleotide sequence: TGTGCCACCAGCAGAGCGGGAGAGAGGTACGAGCAGTACTTC.

This clonotype was seen a few times. The chain uses TRBV20-1 and TRBJ2-7, with TRBD1 matching 8 bases. This CDR3 has 13 residues. Germline V gene lookup returns CDR1 DFQATT and CDR2 SNEGSKA (reference sequence). With 3 bases clipped from V and 6 bases from J, the junction kept 7 bases outside the gene matches. The CDR3 coding sequence is TGCAGTGCTAGGGACAGGACAGGGTCCGAGCAGTACTTC. This translates into CSARDRTGSEQYF.

V usage is TRBV6-5 and J usage is TRBJ2-2; D may be TRBD1 (5 bases). The CDR3 contains 16 residues. Germline V gives CDR1 MNHEY, CDR2 SVGAGI. Trimming shortened V by 5 bases and J by 0 bases, and 13 bases separated the two germline ends. The CDR3 reads CASSPRFRANTGELFF. CDR3 DNA: TGTGCCAGCAGTCCTCGATTCAGGGCGAACACCGGGGAGCTGTTTTTT.

The chain employs TRBV7-2 and TRBJ2-3; D gene ambiguous. Germline V gene lookup returns CDR1 SGHTA and CDR2 FQGNSA. The CDR3 contains 14 residues. The V end lost 5 bases, the J end lost 3 bases, and 12 bases lay between the germline ends. The CDR3 here is CASSPGRRTDTQYF. Written as DNA, the CDR3 is TGTGCCAGCAGCCCAGGCAGGAGAACAGATACGCAGTATTTT.

This sequence joins TRBV4-3 and TRBJ1-5; D unclear. This CDR3 has 14 amino acids. Between the trimmed V and J ends, which lost 0 bases and 10 bases, there was a span of 13 bases. Germline V gene lookup returns CDR1 LGHNA and CDR2 YSLEER. CDR3: CASSQDRASDPQHF. CDR3 in DNA: TGCGCCAGCAGCCAAGATAGGGCATCGGATCCCCAGCATTTT.

This clonotype showed up just a few times. The genes are TRBV6-2 or TRBV6-3 and TRBJ2-5, with 9 bases that match TRBD2. The CDR3 totals 14 residues. V lost 6 bases and J lost 5; bases outside the gene matches: 7. The V gene's germline CDR1 is MNHEY and CDR2 SVGEGT. The CDR3 DNA sequence: TGTGCCAGCAGAGTTAGCGGGAGCGGCGAGACCCAGTACTTC. It yields the protein CASRVSGSGETQYF.

V and J are TRBV9 and TRBJ2-7; 9 nucleotides agree with TRBD2. Germline CDR1 is SGDLS and CDR2 is YYNGEE. This CDR3 is built from 16 residues. The V and J ends lost 0 bases and 2 bases, in that order; junction bases with no gene match: 6. CDR3 sequence: CASSVGLAGTAYEQYF. Written as DNA, the CDR3 is TGTGCCAGCAGCGTAGGGCTAGCGGGGACAGCCTACGAGCAGTACTTC.

The J gene is TRBJ2-3, the V gene TRBV5-1; 11 nucleotides align to TRBD2. This CDR3 has 15 residues. V shed 2 bases, J shed 6 bases, and the junction held 5 bases outside the gene matches. CDR1 is SGHRS and CDR2 is YFSETQ in the germline V gene. CDR3 sequence: CASSFTSGSADTQYF. The CDR3, as DNA: TGCGCCAGCAGCTTCACTAGCGGGAGTGCTGATACGCAGTATTTT.

This clonotype was counted a few times. This CDR3 reads CASSDGKSFWPQHF. The CDR3 region has the DNA TGTGCCAGCAGTGACGGGAAGTCATTCTGGCCCCAGCATTTT. The V call is TRBV6-2 or TRBV6-3, the J call TRBJ1-5; D gene unclear. V shed 5 bases and J shed 9 bases, with 17 bases lying between them. The CDR3 has 14 residues. Germline assignment: CDR1 MNHEY and CDR2 SVGEGT.

This clonotype was recorded a few times. The chain carries TRBV6-5 and TRBJ1-1; D is undetermined. V dropped 2 bases and J dropped 3 bases, with 7 bases sitting between them. CDR3 length equals 13 residues. Germline V CDR1 and CDR2: MNHEY, SVGAGI. This CDR3 is CASSYVGDTEAFF. In nucleotides, the CDR3 is TGTGCCAGCAGTTACGTGGGAGACACTGAAGCTTTCTTT.

This clonotype was found many times. V usage is TRBV19 and J usage is TRBJ2-7; 10 nucleotides line up with TRBD2. Trimming took 10 bases from V and 2 from J; bases not matched to a gene: 8. Germline CDR1 is LNHDA and CDR2 is SQIVND (reference sequence). The CDR3 runs 14 residues. CDR3 bases: TGTGCCACCCGAGGTAGCGGGAGGACCTACGAGCAGTACTTC. Translating it yields CATRGSGRTYEQYF.

This clonotype appeared a few times. The rearrangement uses TRBV12-3 or TRBV12-4 and TRBJ2-2; D ambiguous. V lost 7 bases, J lost 1 base, and 13 bases lay in between. The CDR3 is 15 amino acids. CDR3 sequence reads: CASIPLGQNTGELFF. DNA for the CDR3: TGTGCCAGCATACCCCTTGGGCAGAACACCGGGGAGCTGTTTTTT.

The genes are TRBV6-1 and TRBJ2-2; the D gene is possibly TRBD1 (5 bases). CDR3 length: 15 residues. Germline assignment: CDR1 MNHNS and CDR2 SASEGT. The V end lost 7 bases, the J end lost 5 bases, and 17 bases lay between the germline ends. The CDR3 spells CASTSPGAETGELFF. The CDR3 DNA reads TGTGCCAGCACCTCACCTGGGGCGGAAACCGGGGAGCTGTTTTTT.

A few counts support this clonotype. V and J are TRBV3-1 and TRBJ2-7, with D uncertain. V lost 2 bases and J 3 bases, leaving 11 bases between the germline ends. Germline V lookup: CDR1 LGHDT, CDR2 YNNKEL (reference sequence). The CDR3 has 14 amino acids. The CDR3 DNA follows: TGTGCCAGCAGCCAAAGGACGGTGAACTACGAGCAGTACTTC. The encoded protein is CASSQRTVNYEQYF.

This clonotype turned up a few times. The chain joins TRBV6-1 to TRBJ1-1; D may be TRBD1 (5 bases). Germline CDR1 and CDR2: MNHNS and SASEGT. CDR3 size: 14 residues. V dropped 7 bases and J dropped 1 base, with 13 bases sitting between them. The CDR3 loop is CASNLDSANTEAFF. The DNA for the CDR3 is TGTGCCAGCAATCTAGACAGTGCGAACACTGAAGCTTTCTTT.

In this sample, this clonotype turned up a few times. The chain carries TRBV7-2 and TRBJ2-7; 7 bases align to TRBD2. Germline-derived CDR1 and CDR2 are SGHTA and FQGNSA. The trim removed 2 bases at V and 7 bases at J, leaving 11 bases unmatched. The CDR3 spans 15 residues. The CDR3 DNA sequence: TGTGCCAGCAGCTTATTCTCGGGAGGAACGGGTGAGCAGTACTTC. Encoded protein: CASSLFSGGTGEQYF.

This clonotype was observed a handful of times. The chain carries TRBV7-2 and TRBJ2-7; possibly TRBD1 for D (6 bases). The CDR3 runs 13 residues. V was trimmed by 5 bases and J by 12 bases, leaving 20 bases between them. CDR1 and CDR2 from the germline V gene are SGHTA and FQGNSA. The CDR3 is CASSPIPETGTYF. The CDR3 nucleotides are TGTGCCAGCAGCCCCATCCCCGAGACAGGCACGTACTTC.

The V call is TRBV24-1, the J call TRBJ2-3; D is ambiguous. Germline V gene lookup returns CDR1 KGHDR and CDR2 SFDVKD. With 4 bases removed from V and 0 bases from J, the gap between germline ends came to 10 bases. The CDR3 consists of 15 residues. CDR3 in amino acids: CATSDADTSTDTQYF. The CDR3 nucleotides read TGTGCCACCAGTGACGCCGATACTAGCACAGATACGCAGTATTTT.

The rearrangement joins TRBV4-3 to TRBJ2-7; D unresolved. The CDR3 has 15 residues. Trimming removed 0 bases from V and 1 base from J, with 10 bases in between. CDR1 and CDR2 (germline): LGHNA, YSLEER. The CDR3 sequence is CASSQDGRPSYEQYF. CDR3 DNA: TGCGCCAGCAGCCAAGATGGGCGCCCTTCCTACGAGCAGTACTTC.

V gene TRBV6-1 combines with J gene TRBJ1-2; 7 bases fit TRBD1. The germline CDR1 and CDR2 sequences are MNHNS and SASEGT. V was pared by 5 bases and J by 5 bases, with 11 bases of the junction left unmatched. The CDR3 sequence is 15 residues long. DNA of the CDR3: TGTGCCAGCAGTCGCGGACAGGCCCTCCCGTATGGCTACACCTTC. This sequence encodes CASSRGQALPYGYTF.

V and J are TRBV18 and TRBJ2-5; D may match TRBD1 or TRBD2 (5 bases each). The CDR3 spans 16 residues. Germline CDR1 KGHSH, CDR2 LQKENI. The V and J ends lost 5 bases and 4 bases respectively, with 20 bases between them. DNA of the CDR3: TGTGCCAGCTCATCCGGAGCTCAGGGACGGGGAGAGACCCAGTACTTC. It is translated as CASSSGAQGRGETQYF. Using reference TRBV18 and TRBJ2-5 for the parts outside the CDR3, the full variable domain is NAGVMQNPRHLVRRRGQEARLRCSPMKGHSHVYWYRQLPEEGLKFMVYLQKENIIDESGMPKERFSAEFPKEGPSILRIQQVVRGDSAAYFCASSSGAQGRGETQYFGPGTRLLVL.

This rearrangement joins TRBV12-3 or TRBV12-4 to TRBJ1-6; D ambiguous. Trimming shortened V by 5 bases and J by 7 bases, and 9 bases separated the two germline ends. The CDR3 sequence is 13 residues long. CDR3 amino acids: CASSLSNNSPLHF. For the CDR3, the DNA is TGTGCCAGCAGTCTCTCAAACAATTCACCCCTCCACTTT.

This clonotype was counted only a few times. The genes are TRBV25-1 and TRBJ1-2; D is undetermined. Germline V CDR1 and CDR2: MGHDK, SYGVNS. V was pared by 2 bases and J by 6 bases, with 10 bases between. CDR3 size: 13 residues. The CDR3 reads CASSEVGRNGYTF. CDR3 sequence (DNA): TGTGCCAGCAGTGAAGTTGGCCGAAATGGCTACACCTTC.

CDR3 loop: CSVKTGGRINEQYF. CDR3 bases: TGCAGCGTCAAAACGGGGGGGCGGATTAACGAGCAGTACTTC. This chain uses TRBV29-1 with TRBJ2-7; 8 positions agree with TRBD2. The CDR3 sequence is 14 residues long. With V trimmed by 6 bases and J by 5 bases, 12 bases remained unmatched. The germline CDR1 and CDR2 sequences are SQVTM and ANQGSEA.

In this sample, this clonotype turned up a few times. The chain has TRBV5-1 and TRBJ2-1; 15 bases align to TRBD2. Trimming removed 4 bases from V and 10 bases from J; junction bases left unmatched: 6. Germline assignment: CDR1 SGHRS and CDR2 YFSETQ. The CDR3 consists of 15 residues. CDR3: CASSAGTSGRREQFF. The CDR3 region has the DNA TGCGCCAGCAGCGCGGGGACTAGCGGGAGGCGGGAGCAGTTCTTC.

The chain links TRBV18 to TRBJ1-6; possible D gene TRBD1, 5 bases. Trimming took 6 bases from V and 8 from J, leaving 11 bases between them. Germline assignment: CDR1 KGHSH and CDR2 LQKENI. The CDR3 consists of 13 residues. The chain's CDR3 is CASSGTPDSPLHF. The CDR3 bases are TGTGCCAGCTCCGGGACTCCGGATTCACCCCTCCACTTT. The full variable domain, completed using reference TRBV18 and TRBJ1-6, is NAGVMQNPRHLVRRRGQEARLRCSPMKGHSHVYWYRQLPEEGLKFMVYLQKENIIDESGMPKERFSAEFPKEGPSILRIQQVVRGDSAAYFCASSGTPDSPLHFGNGTRLTVT.